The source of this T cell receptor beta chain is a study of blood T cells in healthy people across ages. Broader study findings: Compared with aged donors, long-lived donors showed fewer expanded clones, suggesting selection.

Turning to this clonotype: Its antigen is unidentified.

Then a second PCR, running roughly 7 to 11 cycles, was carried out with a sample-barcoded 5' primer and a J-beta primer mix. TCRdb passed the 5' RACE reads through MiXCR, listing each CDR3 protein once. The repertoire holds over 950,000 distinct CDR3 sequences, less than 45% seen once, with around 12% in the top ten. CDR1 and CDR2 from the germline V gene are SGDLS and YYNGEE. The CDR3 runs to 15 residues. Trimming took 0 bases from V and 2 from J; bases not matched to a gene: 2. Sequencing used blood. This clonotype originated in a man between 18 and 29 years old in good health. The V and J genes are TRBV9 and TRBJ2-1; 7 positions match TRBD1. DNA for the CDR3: TGTGCCAGCAGCGTAGAGGACAGGACCTACAATGAGCAGTTCTTC. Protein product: CASSVEDRTYNEQFF.